These 22 T cell receptor beta chains came from one sample sequenced in a study of shared clonotypes between healthy human individuals. Some clones are missing from TCRdb's copy, which holds only in-frame ones; the method was immunoSEQ multiplex PCR. The table shows about 490,000 clones, with approximately 78% occurring only once. Sequenced input: PBMCs. The receptors were sampled from a woman aged 40 to 50 in good health. Some clones in this sample may be carry-over from other donors' samples.

V and J are TRBV9 and TRBJ2-1; 8 positions match TRBD2. J lost 2 bases, V lost 3 bases, and 4 bases had no gene match. The CDR3 contains 15 residues. The V gene's germline CDR1 is SGDLS and CDR2 YYNGEE. The CDR3 reads CASSATSEAYNEQFF. In DNA, the CDR3 is TGTGCCAGCAGCGCGACTAGCGAGGCCTACAATGAGCAGTTCTTC.

The chain combines TRBV7-2 with TRBJ2-1; TRBD2 agrees at 10 bases. J lost 2 bases, V lost 2 bases, and 6 bases had no gene match. This CDR3 comprises 17 residues. Looked up from germline, CDR1 is SGHTA and CDR2 is FQGNSA. CDR3 sequence (DNA): TGTGCCAGCAGCTTACAAGCGGGAGGGCCCCCCTACAATGAGCAGTTCTTC. This gives the protein CASSLQAGGPPYNEQFF.

This sequence joins TRBV7-2 and TRBJ2-1; D not resolved. V shed 5 bases and J shed 8 bases, with 10 bases lying between them. The CDR3 contains 12 residues. Germline V gives CDR1 SGHTA, CDR2 FQGNSA. The CDR3 here is CASSLNGDEQFF. The CDR3 nucleotides read TGTGCCAGCAGCCTGAACGGAGATGAGCAGTTCTTC. The entire variable domain, with the rest obtained from reference TRBV7-2 and TRBJ2-1, is as follows: GAGVSQSPSNKVTEKGKDVELRCDPISGHTALYWYRQSLGQGLEFLIYFQGNSAPDKSGLPSDRFSAERTGGSVSTLTIQRTQQEDSAVYLCASSLNGDEQFFGPGTRLTVL.

CDR3 DNA: TGTGCCTGGAGGGGACTTTCCTATAATTCACCCCTCCACTTT. The encoded protein is CAWRGLSYNSPLHF. The V gene is TRBV30, the J gene TRBJ1-6; TRBD1 is a possible D gene (5 bases). V lost 3 bases and J 1 base, leaving 7 bases between the germline ends. The CDR3 has 14 residues. Germline-derived CDR1 and CDR2 are GTSNPN and SVGIG (reference sequence).

The V gene is TRBV2, the J gene TRBJ2-5, with 11 bases matching TRBD2. V shed 6 bases and J 2 bases; nucleotides not matched to a gene: 11. Per germline, CDR1 SNHLY and CDR2 FYNNEI. This CDR3 is 17 amino acids long. CDR3 nucleotides: TGTGCCAGCAGGGGGGGAAGGACTAGCGGGTTACAAGAGACCCAGTACTTC. It codes for CASRGGRTSGLQETQYF.

As regards this clone: This sequence is one base from a far larger clone and is likely a read error. The chain recombines TRBV30 with TRBJ1-1; D unclear. The CDR3 covers 15 residues. V was shortened by 5 bases and J by 1 base, with 17 bases between the two germline ends. In germline, CDR1 is GTSNPN, CDR2 SVGIG (reference sequence). CDR3 amino acids: CAWAPKEGRNTEAFF. The CDR3 coding sequence is TGTGCCTGGGCCCCGAAGGAGGGCAGGAACACTGAAGCTTTCTTT.

The CDR3 DNA is TGTGCCAGCAGCTTGCCACTAGCGGGAGGTCGCGAGCAGTACTTC. As protein: CASSLPLAGGREQYF. The J gene is TRBJ2-7, the V gene TRBV5-8, with 12 positions matching TRBD2. The length of the CDR3 is 15 residues. The V segment lost 1 base and the J segment 6 bases; nucleotides outside the gene matches: 5. Germline values: CDR1 SGHTS, CDR2 YDEGEE. Complete variable domain (other parts from reference TRBV5-8 and TRBJ2-7): EAGVTQSPTHLIKTRGQQATLRCSPISGHTSVYWYQQALGLGLQFLLWYDEGEERNRGNFPPRFSGRQFPNYSSELNVNALELEDSALYLCASSLPLAGGREQYFGPGTRLTVT.

The rearrangement uses TRBV28 and TRBJ1-5; 7 nucleotides agree with TRBD1. Germline V gene sequence: CDR1 MDHEN, CDR2 SYDVKM. The V segment lost 11 bases and the J segment 0 bases; nucleotides outside the gene matches: 13. The CDR3 is 16 amino acids. Here the CDR3 DNA reads TGTGCCGCAAAGCAGGGGGGACCATATAGCAATCAGCCCCAGCATTTT. Translated: CAAKQGGPYSNQPQHF.

The chain couples TRBV5-6 to TRBJ2-3, with 7 bases matching TRBD2. The germline V gene has CDR1 SGHDT and CDR2 YYEEEE. V shed 0 bases and J 5 bases; nucleotides not matched to a gene: 6. The CDR3 is 15 amino acids. The CDR3 bases are TGTGCCAGCAGCTTGGATGTGGGAGGGCTAGATACGCAGTATTTT. Protein: CASSLDVGGLDTQYF.

The V call is TRBV14, the J call TRBJ2-2, with D uncertain. V was shortened by 3 bases and J by 5 bases, with 13 bases between the two germline ends. The CDR3 totals 15 residues. Germline V gene lookup returns CDR1 SGHDN and CDR2 FVKESK. In DNA, the CDR3 is TGTGCCAGCAGCCATTACCGGCAAGGGACCGGGGAGCTGTTTTTT. This translates into CASSHYRQGTGELFF.

The table lists this clone with a count of one. V is TRBV4-3 and J is TRBJ2-1; TRBD2 matches 14 bases. Germline-derived CDR1 and CDR2 are LGHNA and YSLEER. This CDR3 comprises 17 residues. The ends lost 1 base at V and 1 base at J; junction bases unmatched: 0. CDR3 in DNA: TGCGCCAGCAGCCAAGGGACTAGCGGGAGGTCCTACAATGAGCAGTTCTTC. It encodes CASSQGTSGRSYNEQFF.

V is TRBV7-3 and J is TRBJ2-2; possible D gene TRBD2, 6 bases. The CDR3 has 17 residues. Germline V gene lookup returns CDR1 SGHTA and CDR2 FQGTGA. V lost 3 bases and J lost 1, with 15 bases in between. The CDR3 sequence is CASSLGPGGLNTGELFF. The DNA for the CDR3 is TGTGCCAGCAGCTTGGGTCCTGGAGGGTTGAACACCGGGGAGCTGTTTTTT. The full variable domain, rest sourced from reference TRBV7-3 and TRBJ2-2, is GAGVSQTPSNKVTEKGKYVELRCDPISGHTALYWYRQSLGQGPEFLIYFQGTGAADDSGLPNDRFFAVRPEGSVSTLKIQRTERGDSAVYLCASSLGPGGLNTGELFFGEGSRLTVL.

To note about this clone: A junction end diverges from the germline sequence, so it may reflect a read error. This chain joins TRBV7-2 and TRBJ2-1; TRBD2 matches at 12 bases. The CDR3 contains 17 residues. Per the germline V gene, CDR1 is SGHTA and CDR2 is FQGNSA. The CDR3 reads CASSLESVGTSGRLGIF. CDR3 DNA sequence: TGTGCCAGCAGCTTAGAATCGGTTGGGACTAGCGGGCGCCTAGGTATCTTC.

The chain joins TRBV7-9 to TRBJ2-1, with a possible D match to TRBD2 (6 bases). V lost 5 bases and J 6 bases, leaving 17 bases between the germline ends. CDR3 length: 15 amino acids. Germline values: CDR1 SEHNR, CDR2 FQNEAQ (reference sequence). The CDR3 sequence: CASSPVGGLGNEQFF. DNA of the CDR3: TGTGCCAGCAGCCCTGTTGGAGGGCTCGGCAATGAGCAGTTCTTC.

The CDR3 sequence is CSVEGAGAPRGYTF. CDR3 sequence (DNA): TGCAGCGTTGAAGGAGCAGGGGCTCCTCGGGGCTACACCTTC. The chain has TRBV29-1 and TRBJ1-2; tentative D call: TRBD1 (6 bases). Germline CDR1 is SQVTM and CDR2 is ANQGSEA. The V end lost 1 base, the J end lost 8 bases, and 17 bases lay between the germline ends. CDR3 length equals 14 residues.

This rearrangement joins TRBV19 to TRBJ2-7; 7 bases are shared with TRBD1. This CDR3 spans 13 amino acids. CDR1 is LNHDA and CDR2 is SQIVND in the germline V gene (reference sequence). With V trimmed by 1 base and J by 7 bases, 4 bases remained unmatched. The CDR3: CASSIVQGEEQYF. In nucleotides, the CDR3 is TGTGCCAGTAGTATAGTCCAGGGGGAGGAGCAGTACTTC.

V usage is TRBV29-1 and J usage is TRBJ2-7; TRBD1 agrees at 7 bases. The J segment lost 0 bases and the V segment lost 4 bases, leaving 6 bases of the junction unmatched. CDR1 is SQVTM and CDR2 is ANQGSEA in the germline V gene. The CDR3 sequence is 14 residues long. CDR3 amino acids: CSVAGTVNSYEQYF. CDR3 coding DNA: TGCAGCGTTGCCGGGACAGTGAACTCCTACGAGCAGTACTTC.

The gene calls are TRBV5-6 and TRBJ2-7; D not resolved. The CDR3 loop spans 13 amino acids. V lost 0 bases, J lost 3 bases, and 7 bases lay in between. CDR1 is SGHDT and CDR2 is YYEEEE in the germline V gene. In nucleotides, the CDR3 is TGTGCCAGCAGCTTGGCGGGTCTCTACGAGCAGTACTTC. The encoded protein is CASSLAGLYEQYF.

This clone was counted ten times or more. The rearrangement uses TRBV6-1 and TRBJ2-4; no firm D call. This CDR3 spans 15 amino acids. V was cut by 1 base and J by 6 bases, with 13 bases left in between. The V gene's germline CDR1 is MNHNS and CDR2 SASEGT. The CDR3 spells CASSEVAAGVNIQYF. DNA of the CDR3: TGTGCCAGCAGTGAAGTGGCGGCTGGGGTAAACATTCAGTACTTC.

The rearrangement uses TRBV4-1 and TRBJ2-1, with 11 bases that match TRBD1. From germline, CDR1 is MGHRA and CDR2 YSYEKL. Unmatched junction bases numbered 7, after V lost 1 base and J lost 5 bases. The CDR3 contains 17 residues. The CDR3 here is CASSQVGQGAGDNEQFF. The CDR3 DNA reads TGCGCCAGCAGCCAAGTTGGACAGGGGGCAGGGGACAATGAGCAGTTCTTC.

The chain is built from TRBV2 and TRBJ2-2; 10 bases agree with TRBD2. Trimming at V came to 3 bases and at J to 6 bases, leaving 4 bases not matched to a gene. CDR1 and CDR2 from the germline V gene are SNHLY and FYNNEI. This CDR3 spans 15 amino acids. CDR3 amino acids: CASSEAAGGSGELFF. The CDR3 nucleotides are TGTGCCAGCAGTGAGGCAGCGGGAGGGTCCGGGGAGCTGTTTTTT.

This chain links TRBV7-9 with TRBJ2-1; D remains unclear. The CDR3 consists of 15 residues. Trimming pared 5 bases from V and 1 base from J, leaving 12 bases between. Per germline, CDR1 SEHNR and CDR2 FQNEAQ (reference sequence). The CDR3 protein is CASSPRMVSYNEQFF. As DNA, the CDR3 is TGTGCCAGCAGCCCTCGAATGGTTTCCTACAATGAGCAGTTCTTC. The full variable domain, with the rest looked up from reference TRBV7-9 and TRBJ2-1, is DTGVSQNPRHKITKRGQNVTFRCDPISEHNRLYWYRQTLGQGPEFLTYFQNEAQLEKSRLLSDRFSAERPKGSFSTLEIQRTEQGDSAMYLCASSPRMVSYNEQFFGPGTRLTVL.